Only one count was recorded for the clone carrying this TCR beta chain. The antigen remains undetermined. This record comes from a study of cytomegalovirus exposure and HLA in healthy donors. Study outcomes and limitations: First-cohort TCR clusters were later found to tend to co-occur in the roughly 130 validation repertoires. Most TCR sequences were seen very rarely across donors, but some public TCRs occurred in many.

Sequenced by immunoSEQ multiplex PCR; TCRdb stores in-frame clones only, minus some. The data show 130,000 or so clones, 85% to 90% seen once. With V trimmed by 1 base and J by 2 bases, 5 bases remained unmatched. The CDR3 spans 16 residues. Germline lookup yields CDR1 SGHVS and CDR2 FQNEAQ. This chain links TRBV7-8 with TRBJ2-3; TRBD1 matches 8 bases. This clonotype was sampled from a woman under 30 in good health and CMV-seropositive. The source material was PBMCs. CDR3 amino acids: CASSLVGRGLTDTQYF. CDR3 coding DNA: TGTGCCAGCAGCTTAGTGGGCAGGGGGCTCACAGATACGCAGTATTTT.